This TCR beta chain was captured in a study of OX40 agonist ivuxolimab in advanced cancers. Turning to the study itself: Dose-escalation cases comprised hepatocellular carcinoma, melanoma, renal cell or head and neck cancer. Study-wide results and limits: Undetermined was the antigen specificity of the expanded peripheral T cells. In general, CD8+ T cells held more expanded clones than CD4+ did, on average.

In regard to this clone: Its antigen remains unknown.

TCRdb's copy holds only in-frame clones and misses some; the assay was immunoSEQ multiplex PCR. The sample lists 78,000 or so clones; roughly 86% were seen once. The timepoints at which blood was sampled were baseline, cycle 4 day 1, and cycle 7 day 1. The sequenced sample was CD4+ or CD8+ T cells sorted from blood, obtained in a trial of the OX40 agonist ivuxolimab. This receptor was obtained from an adult with an advanced solid tumor such as melanoma, head and neck, liver or kidney cancer.

CDR3 in amino acids: CATSRRLAGVDEQFF. The CDR3 DNA reads TGTGCCACCAGCAGGCGGCTAGCAGGGGTCGATGAGCAGTTCTTC. V gene TRBV15 combines with J gene TRBJ2-1; D perhaps matches TRBD1 (6 bases). V shed 3 bases and J shed 8 bases, with 17 bases lying between them. CDR3 length: 15 amino acids. Germline CDR1 is LNHNV and CDR2 is YYDKDF (reference sequence).